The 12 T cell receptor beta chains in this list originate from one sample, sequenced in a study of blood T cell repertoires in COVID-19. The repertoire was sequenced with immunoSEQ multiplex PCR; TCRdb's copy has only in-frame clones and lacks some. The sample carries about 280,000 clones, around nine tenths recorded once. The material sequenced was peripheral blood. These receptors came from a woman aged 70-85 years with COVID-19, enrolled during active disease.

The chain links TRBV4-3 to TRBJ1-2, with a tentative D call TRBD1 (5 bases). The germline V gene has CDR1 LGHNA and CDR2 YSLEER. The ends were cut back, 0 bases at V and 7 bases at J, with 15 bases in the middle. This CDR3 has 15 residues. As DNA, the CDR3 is TGCGCCAGCAGCCAAGATCGGGCCGGGGGAGGTGGCTACACCTTC. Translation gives CASSQDRAGGGGYTF.

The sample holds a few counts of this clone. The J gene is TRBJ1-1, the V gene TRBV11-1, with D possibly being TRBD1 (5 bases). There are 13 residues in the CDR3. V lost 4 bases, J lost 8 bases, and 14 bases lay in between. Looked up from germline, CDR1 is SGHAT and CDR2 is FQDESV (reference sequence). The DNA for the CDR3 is TGTGCCAGCAGCTCAGACAGAGACCCAGAAGCTTTCTTT. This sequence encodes CASSSDRDPEAFF.

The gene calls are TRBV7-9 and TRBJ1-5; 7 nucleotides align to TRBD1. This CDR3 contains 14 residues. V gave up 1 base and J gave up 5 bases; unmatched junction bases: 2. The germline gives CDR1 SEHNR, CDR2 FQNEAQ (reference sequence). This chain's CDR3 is CASSLGDSYQPQHF. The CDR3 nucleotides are TGTGCCAGCAGCTTAGGGGACAGTTATCAGCCCCAGCATTTT.

CDR3 DNA: TGTGCCAGCAGCGTCGCCCTCGGGATGAACACTGAAGCTTTCTTT. It yields the protein CASSVALGMNTEAFF. The chain carries TRBV7-2 and TRBJ1-1; D ambiguous. This CDR3 comprises 15 residues. The V end was cut by 5 bases, the J end by 0 bases, with 13 bases between. Germline CDR1 SGHTA, CDR2 FQGNSA.

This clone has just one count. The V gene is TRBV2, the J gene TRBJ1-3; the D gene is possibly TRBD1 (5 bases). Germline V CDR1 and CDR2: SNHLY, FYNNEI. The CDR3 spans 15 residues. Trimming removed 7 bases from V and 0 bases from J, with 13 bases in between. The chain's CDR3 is CASICVTGSGNTIYF. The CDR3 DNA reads TGTGCCAGCATATGTGTCACAGGCTCTGGAAACACCATATATTTT. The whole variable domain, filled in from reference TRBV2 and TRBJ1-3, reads EPEVTQTPSHQVTQMGQEVILRCVPISNHLYFYWYRQILGQKVEFLVSFYNNEISEKSEIFDDQFSVERPDGSNFTLKIRSTKLEDSAMYFCASICVTGSGNTIYFGEGSWLTVV.

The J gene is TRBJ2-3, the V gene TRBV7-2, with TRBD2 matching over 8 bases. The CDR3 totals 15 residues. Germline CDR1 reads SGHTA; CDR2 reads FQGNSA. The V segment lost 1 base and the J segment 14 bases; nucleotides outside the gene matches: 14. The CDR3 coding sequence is TGTGCCAGCAGCTTAGAGGGTGGGCGGGGGGCTGGAATGTATTTT. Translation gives CASSLEGGRGAGMYF.

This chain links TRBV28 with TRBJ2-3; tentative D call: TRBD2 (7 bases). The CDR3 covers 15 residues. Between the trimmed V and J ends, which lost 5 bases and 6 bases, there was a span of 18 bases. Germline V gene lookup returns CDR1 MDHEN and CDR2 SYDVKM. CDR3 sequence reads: CASSPLGGPWDTQYF. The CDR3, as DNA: TGTGCCAGCAGTCCCCTGGGGGGGCCTTGGGATACGCAGTATTTT.

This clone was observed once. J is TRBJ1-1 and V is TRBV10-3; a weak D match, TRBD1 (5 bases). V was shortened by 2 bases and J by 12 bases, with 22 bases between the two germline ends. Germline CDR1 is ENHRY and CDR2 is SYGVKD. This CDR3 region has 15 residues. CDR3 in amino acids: CAISEAQGRSSQPFF. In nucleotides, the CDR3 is TGTGCCATCAGTGAGGCCCAGGGAAGAAGCTCTCAACCTTTCTTT.

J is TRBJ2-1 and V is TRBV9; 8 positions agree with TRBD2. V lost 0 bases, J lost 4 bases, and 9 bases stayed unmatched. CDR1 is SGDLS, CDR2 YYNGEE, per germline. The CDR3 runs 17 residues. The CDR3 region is CASSVGRLAGFYNEQFF. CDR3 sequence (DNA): TGTGCCAGCAGCGTAGGGCGCCTAGCGGGCTTTTACAATGAGCAGTTCTTC. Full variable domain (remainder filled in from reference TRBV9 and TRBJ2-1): DSGVTQTPKHLITATGQRVTLRCSPRSGDLSVYWYQQSLDQGLQFLIQYYNGEERAKGNILERFSAQQFPDLHSELNLSSLELGDSALYFCASSVGRLAGFYNEQFFGPGTRLTVL.

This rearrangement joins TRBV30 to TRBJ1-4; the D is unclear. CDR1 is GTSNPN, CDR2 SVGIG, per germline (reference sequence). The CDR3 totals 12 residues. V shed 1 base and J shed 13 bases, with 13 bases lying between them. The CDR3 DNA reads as TGTGCCTGGAGTGGGCCCGCGGGAGGACTGTTTTTT. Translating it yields CAWSGPAGGLFF.

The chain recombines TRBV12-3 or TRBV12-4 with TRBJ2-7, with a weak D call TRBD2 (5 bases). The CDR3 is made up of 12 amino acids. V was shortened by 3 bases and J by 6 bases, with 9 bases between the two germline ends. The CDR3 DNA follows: TGTGCCAGCAGTTTCGGGCGGGTCGAGCAGTACTTC. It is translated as CASSFGRVEQYF.

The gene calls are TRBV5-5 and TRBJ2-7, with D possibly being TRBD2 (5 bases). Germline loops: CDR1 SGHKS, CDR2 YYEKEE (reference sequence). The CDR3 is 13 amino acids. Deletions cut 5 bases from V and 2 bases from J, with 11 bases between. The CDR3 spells CASRGWGAYEQYF. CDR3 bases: TGTGCCAGCAGGGGATGGGGAGCCTACGAGCAGTACTTC.